This T cell receptor (beta chain) stems from a study of T cell responses to AZD1222 COVID-19 vaccine. Study observations and caveats: Spike-specific TCR breadth rose after two AZD1222 doses, and depth rose as well.

Pooled together were second doses at about 4 or about 12 weeks. From germline, CDR1 is MGHDK and CDR2 SYGVNS. The junction had 8 bases not matched to a gene; V was cut back by 4 bases and J by 4 bases. The CDR3 is 16 residues long. As concerns this clone: Its cognate antigen is unknown.

Data came from immunoSEQ multiplex PCR; TCRdb stores just in-frame clones and leaves some out. Of about 270,000 clones in the sample, roughly 93% were seen once. This TCR was sampled from an adult who received the AZD1222 COVID-19 vaccine. V usage is TRBV25-1 and J usage is TRBJ2-1; 9 bases align to TRBD2. Sequenced here: peripheral blood, sampled 28 days after the second AZD1222 dose. The CDR3 sequence: CASSVNSGSKYNEQFF. The DNA of the CDR3 is TGTGCCAGCAGTGTGAATAGCGGGAGTAAGTACAATGAGCAGTTCTTC. The variable domain in full, completed from reference TRBV25-1 and TRBJ2-1, reads EADIYQTPRYLVIGTGKKITLECSQTMGHDKMYWYQQDPGMELHLIHYSYGVNSTEKGDLSSESTVSRIRTEHFPLTLESARPSHTSQYLCASSVNSGSKYNEQFFGPGTRLTVL.